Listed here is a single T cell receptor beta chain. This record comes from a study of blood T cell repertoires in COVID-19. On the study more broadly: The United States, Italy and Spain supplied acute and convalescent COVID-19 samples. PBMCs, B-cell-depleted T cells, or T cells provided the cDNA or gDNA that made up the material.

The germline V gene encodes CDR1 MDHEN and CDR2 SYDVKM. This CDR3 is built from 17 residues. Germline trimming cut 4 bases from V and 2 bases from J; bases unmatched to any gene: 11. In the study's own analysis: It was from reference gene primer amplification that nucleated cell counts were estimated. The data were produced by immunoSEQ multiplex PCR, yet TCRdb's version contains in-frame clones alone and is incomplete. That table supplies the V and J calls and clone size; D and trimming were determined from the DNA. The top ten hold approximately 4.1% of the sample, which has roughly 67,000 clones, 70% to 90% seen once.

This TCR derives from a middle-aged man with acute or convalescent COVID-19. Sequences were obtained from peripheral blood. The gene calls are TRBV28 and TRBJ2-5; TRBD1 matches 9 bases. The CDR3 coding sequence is TGTGCCAGCAGTTCGAAGGGACAGGGCTTTTGGCAAGAGACCCAGTACTTC. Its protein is CASSSKGQGFWQETQYF.